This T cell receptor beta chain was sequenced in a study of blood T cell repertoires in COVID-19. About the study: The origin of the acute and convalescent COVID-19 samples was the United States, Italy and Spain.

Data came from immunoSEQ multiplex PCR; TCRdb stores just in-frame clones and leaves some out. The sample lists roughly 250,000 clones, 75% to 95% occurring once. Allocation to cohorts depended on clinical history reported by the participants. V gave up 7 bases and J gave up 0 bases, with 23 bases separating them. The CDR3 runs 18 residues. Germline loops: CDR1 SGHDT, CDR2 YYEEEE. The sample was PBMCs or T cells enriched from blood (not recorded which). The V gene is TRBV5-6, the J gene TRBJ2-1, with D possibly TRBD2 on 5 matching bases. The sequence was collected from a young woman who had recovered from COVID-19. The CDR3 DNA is TGTGCCAGCGCAGACCGGGGAAAGGGAGCCGACTCCTACAATGAGCAGTTCTTC. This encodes CASADRGKGADSYNEQFF.